Listed below are T cell receptor beta chains from one sample, sequenced in a study of T-cell memory formation after mild COVID-19. TCRdb passed the 5' RACE reads through MiXCR, listing each CDR3 protein once. Of 450,000 to 650,000 distinct CDR3 sequences listed, roughly 22% are singletons. The sequenced material came from PBMCs or a T cell subset sorted from them (not recorded which). Every receptor here comes from an adult woman who had mild COVID-19 (a few samples of this study predate the infection). Cell type and time point are not known. Both conserved end residues are part of each CDR3. D genes are given only for firm matches. Clone size is shown for a subset of rows, as once, few, many or a class of expanded clone.

CDR3aa: CSVESRGAGANVLTF
CDR3nt: TGCAGCGTTGAATCAAGGGGTGCTGGGGCCAACGTCCTGACTTTC
v_gene: TRBV29-1
abundance: -
j_gene: TRBJ2-6
d_gene: -

CDR3aa: CASSSRQGRYNEQFF
CDR3nt: TGTGCCAGCAGCTCTCGACAGGGGCGCTACAATGAGCAGTTCTTC
v_gene: TRBV5-6
abundance: few
j_gene: TRBJ2-1
d_gene: TRBD1

CDR3aa: CASSYSGTGDEQYF
CDR3nt: TGTGCCAGCAGTTACTCCGGGACAGGGGACGAGCAGTACTTC
v_gene: TRBV6-5
abundance: few
j_gene: TRBJ2-7
d_gene: TRBD1

CDR3aa: CASTPGPHLYQPQHF
CDR3nt: TGTGCCAGCACCCCCGGCCCACATCTTTATCAGCCCCAGCATTTT
v_gene: TRBV6-1
abundance: -
j_gene: TRBJ1-5
d_gene: -

CDR3aa: CASSQPGRDVYGYTF
CDR3nt: TGTGCCAGCAGCCAACCAGGCAGGGATGTCTATGGCTACACCTTC
v_gene: TRBV3-1
abundance: -
j_gene: TRBJ1-2
d_gene: -

CDR3aa: CASSSGTSTYEAFF
CDR3nt: TGTGCCAGCTCATCCGGGACTTCTACCTATGAAGCTTTCTTT
v_gene: TRBV18
abundance: few
j_gene: TRBJ1-1
d_gene: -

CDR3aa: CAINRGGNTEAFF
CDR3nt: TGTGCCATCAACAGGGGCGGAAACACTGAAGCTTTCTTT
v_gene: TRBV10-3
abundance: many
j_gene: TRBJ1-1
d_gene: TRBD1

CDR3aa: CAISVGDRGAEAFF
CDR3nt: TGTGCCATCAGTGTGGGGGACAGGGGGGCCGAGGCTTTCTTT
v_gene: TRBV10-3
abundance: few
j_gene: TRBJ1-1
d_gene: TRBD1

CDR3aa: CSGSVGVGFGYTF
CDR3nt: TGCAGCGGCAGCGTTGGAGTAGGGTTTGGCTACACCTTC
v_gene: TRBV29-1
abundance: -
j_gene: TRBJ1-2
d_gene: -

CDR3aa: CASSVGGTFPGHAYEQYF
CDR3nt: TGTGCCAGCAGCGTCGGAGGGACCTTTCCGGGACATGCCTACGAGCAGTACTTC
v_gene: TRBV9
abundance: few
j_gene: TRBJ2-7
d_gene: -

CDR3aa: CASSHRKTGGGTEAFF
CDR3nt: TGTGCCAGCAGCCATAGAAAAACAGGGGGCGGCACTGAAGCTTTCTTT
v_gene: TRBV4-2
abundance: few
j_gene: TRBJ1-1
d_gene: TRBD1

CDR3aa: CAGRLTGDNTDTQYF
CDR3nt: TGTGCCGGCAGGCTGACAGGAGATAACACAGATACGCAGTATTTT
v_gene: TRBV12-3/TRBV12-4
abundance: -
j_gene: TRBJ2-3
d_gene: -